One and the same sample provided the 30 T cell receptor beta chains below, sequenced in a study of shared clonotypes between healthy human individuals. The protocol was immunoSEQ multiplex PCR, while the TCRdb copy is restricted to in-frame clones and leaves out a portion. The profile shows about 520,000 clones, 90% to 96% of them singletons. The specimen sequenced was naive CD4+ T cells sorted from blood. The subset denotes: CD45RA+ positively selected. These receptors were collected from a woman aged 25 to 39 in good health.

This clone was recorded a few times. This chain links TRBV30 with TRBJ1-3; 7 bases fit TRBD1. Germline trimming cut 6 bases from V and 4 bases from J; bases unmatched to any gene: 9. Germline CDR1 and CDR2: GTSNPN and SVGIG (reference sequence). This CDR3 is 14 amino acids long. In DNA form, the CDR3 reads TGTGCCTGCGGAAATCGGACAGGCGGAAACACCATATATTTT. This gives the protein CACGNRTGGNTIYF.

The chain carries TRBV7-9 and TRBJ1-2, with a possible D match to TRBD1 (6 bases). The CDR3 extends over 14 amino acids. The V gene lost 0 bases and the J gene lost 8 bases, with 13 bases spanning the gap. CDR1 is SEHNR, CDR2 FQNEAQ, per germline (reference sequence). The CDR3 reads CASSLAGGSSGYTF. CDR3 coding DNA: TGTGCCAGCAGCTTAGCTGGGGGCTCTAGCGGCTACACCTTC.

V usage is TRBV28 and J usage is TRBJ1-6, with D hard to call. Germline CDR1 and CDR2: MDHEN and SYDVKM. V lost 5 bases and J 10 bases, leaving 15 bases between the germline ends. This CDR3 has 14 amino acids. The CDR3 DNA is TGTGCCAGCAGTCTGACAAAGCTACGGTCACCCCTCCACTTT. Its translation: CASSLTKLRSPLHF.

V is TRBV5-6 and J is TRBJ1-4; D is undetermined. Looked up from germline, CDR1 is SGHDT and CDR2 is YYEEEE. V dropped 3 bases and J dropped 6 bases, with 9 bases sitting between them. This CDR3 contains 13 residues. The CDR3 region is CASSSWQDEKLFF. The CDR3 DNA sequence: TGTGCCAGCAGCTCATGGCAGGATGAAAAACTGTTTTTT.

The V gene is TRBV28, the J gene TRBJ2-7; D is perhaps TRBD2 (5 bases). This CDR3 is 16 amino acids long. Between the trimmed V and J ends, which lost 1 base and 6 bases, there was a span of 19 bases. Germline V gene lookup returns CDR1 MDHEN and CDR2 SYDVKM. CDR3 protein: CASSLSGKGAVAEQYF. The CDR3 bases are TGTGCCAGCAGTTTATCTGGGAAGGGAGCGGTCGCCGAGCAGTACTTC.

This clone turned up a few times. Other DNA sequences from this sample encode an identical CDR3 as well. The chain employs TRBV7-9 and TRBJ1-5; D gene uncertain. The length of the CDR3 is 13 residues. V lost 1 base to trimming and J lost 7 bases, with 8 bases between them. From germline, CDR1 is SEHNR and CDR2 FQNEAQ (reference sequence). CDR3 bases: TGTGCCAGCAGCTTAGGGTTATCGCAGCCCCAGCATTTT. Translated: CASSLGLSQPQHF.

The chain combines TRBV5-1 with TRBJ2-2; D not resolved. The length of the CDR3 is 11 residues. Germline V lookup: CDR1 SGHRS, CDR2 YFSETQ. The ends were cut back, 5 bases at V and 4 bases at J, with 3 bases in the middle. The chain's CDR3 is CASRATGELFF. The CDR3 region has the DNA TGCGCCAGCAGGGCCACCGGGGAGCTGTTTTTT.

This clone was counted a single time. The chain combines TRBV28 with TRBJ2-7; 12 positions agree with TRBD2. Trimming at V came to 5 bases and at J to 1 base, leaving 6 bases not matched to a gene. CDR1 and CDR2 from the germline V gene are MDHEN and SYDVKM. CDR3 size: 16 residues. The CDR3: CASSPWTSGISYEQYF. The DNA for the CDR3 is TGTGCCAGCAGTCCATGGACTAGCGGGATTTCCTACGAGCAGTACTTC.

This clone showed up just once. The chain has TRBV11-2 and TRBJ2-5, with TRBD1 as a possible D gene (5 bases). The last part of the DNA fits TRBJ2-7 better; the J call may be wrong. The CDR3 loop spans 16 amino acids. In germline, CDR1 is SGHAT, CDR2 FQNNGV. This CDR3 reads CASSLGFMGQSYEQYF. For the CDR3, the DNA is TGTGCCAGCAGCTTAGGTTTCATGGGGCAATCCTACGAGCAGTACTTC.

The chain combines TRBV6-1 with TRBJ2-5; D perhaps matches TRBD1 (6 bases). V was pared by 2 bases and J by 6 bases, with 7 bases between. This CDR3 region has 12 residues. Per germline, CDR1 MNHNS and CDR2 SASEGT. The CDR3 region has the DNA TGTGCCAGCAGTGAACAGGGGCAGACCCAGTACTTC. Translation: CASSEQGQTQYF.

The chain employs TRBV5-4 and TRBJ1-4, with 11 bases matching TRBD1. Trimming removed 7 bases from V and 7 bases from J; junction bases left unmatched: 6. The CDR3 is 14 residues long. Germline V gene data show CDR1 as SGHNT and CDR2 as YYREEE (reference sequence). This CDR3 is CASASGTGGEKLFF. CDR3 DNA: TGTGCCAGCGCCTCTGGGACAGGGGGTGAAAAACTGTTTTTT.

This chain joins TRBV19 and TRBJ2-1; D gene uncertain. The CDR3 contains 16 residues. Trimming removed 7 bases at V and 2 bases at J, with 18 bases between. Per germline, CDR1 LNHDA and CDR2 SQIVND (reference sequence). CDR3 bases: TGTGCCAGTACCAACTATGCATCCCCCGCCTACAATGAGCAGTTCTTC. It yields the protein CASTNYASPAYNEQFF. The whole variable domain, filled in from reference TRBV19 and TRBJ2-1, reads DGGITQSPKYLFRKEGQNVTLSCEQNLNHDAMYWYRQDPGQGLRLIYYSQIVNDFQKGDIAEGYSVSREKKESFPLTVTSAQKNPTAFYLCASTNYASPAYNEQFFGPGTRLTVL.

The chain employs TRBV5-4 and TRBJ2-3, with 8 bases matching TRBD2. CDR1 is SGHNT and CDR2 is YYREEE in the germline V gene (reference sequence). Losses at the gene ends were 3 bases for V and 3 bases for J; bases not matched to a gene: 3. The CDR3 is made up of 14 amino acids. The CDR3 sequence is CASSSGGRTDTQYF. The CDR3 bases are TGTGCCAGCAGCTCGGGAGGGAGAACAGATACGCAGTATTTT.

The chain couples TRBV28 to TRBJ2-7, with D possibly being TRBD1 (5 bases). The V end lost 6 bases, the J end lost 5 bases, and 14 bases lay between the germline ends. This CDR3 spans 13 amino acids. Germline V gene lookup returns CDR1 MDHEN and CDR2 SYDVKM. As DNA, the CDR3 is TGTGCCAGCAGCGCTCGGACATTCCACGAGCAGTACTTC. Protein product: CASSARTFHEQYF.

The chain recombines TRBV5-1 with TRBJ2-5, with TRBD1 identical over 8 bases. The DNA end is a closer match to TRBJ2-7, so the J assignment may be wrong. CDR1 and CDR2 from the germline V gene are SGHRS and YFSETQ. The CDR3 totals 14 residues. The CDR3 is CASSDGQGAYEQYF. The CDR3 DNA reads as TGCGCCAGCAGCGACGGACAGGGAGCCTACGAGCAGTACTTC.

The chain employs TRBV6-1 and TRBJ1-2; tentatively, D is TRBD1 (6 bases). The V gene's germline CDR1 is MNHNS and CDR2 SASEGT. The V end lost 3 bases, the J end lost 4 bases, and 12 bases lay between the germline ends. The CDR3 has 14 residues. The CDR3 sequence is CASSDQGNSYGYTF. Written as DNA, the CDR3 is TGTGCCAGCAGTGACCAGGGGAACTCCTATGGCTACACCTTC.

As DNA, the CDR3 is TGCGCCAGCAGCTTAAGCCAGCGGGGTGTAAATGAGCAGTTCTTC. Its protein product is CASSLSQRGVNEQFF. This rearrangement joins TRBV5-1 to TRBJ2-1; 7 bases match TRBD2. The CDR3 totals 15 residues. V lost 2 bases to trimming and J lost 7 bases; unmatched junction nucleotides: 9. CDR1 SGHRS and CDR2 YFSETQ come from the germline V gene.

The chain couples TRBV5-8 to TRBJ2-6; D gene uncertain. The CDR3 runs to 18 residues. V lost 2 bases to trimming and J lost 1 base, with 16 bases between them. Germline-derived CDR1 and CDR2 are SGHTS and YDEGEE. For the CDR3, the DNA is TGTGCCAGCAGCTTCGAGTACCAGGCCGGATCTGGGGCCAACGTCCTGACTTTC. Amino acids: CASSFEYQAGSGANVLTF.

The DNA of the CDR3 is TGTGCCAGCAGCTTAGGTGTCTTTCCTAGCACAGATACGCAGTATTTT. Protein product: CASSLGVFPSTDTQYF. V is TRBV7-9 and J is TRBJ2-3; no clear D gene. From germline, CDR1 is SEHNR and CDR2 FQNEAQ (reference sequence). The CDR3 is made up of 16 amino acids. Trimming shortened V by 1 base and J by 0 bases, and 11 bases separated the two germline ends. Full variable domain (rest looked up from reference TRBV7-9 and TRBJ2-3): DTGVSQNPRHKITKRGQNVTFRCDPISEHNRLYWYRQTLGQGPEFLTYFQNEAQLEKSRLLSDRFSAERPKGSFSTLEIQRTEQGDSAMYLCASSLGVFPSTDTQYFGPGTRLTVL.

The V gene is TRBV9, the J gene TRBJ1-4; 7 nucleotides match TRBD1. From germline, CDR1 is SGDLS and CDR2 YYNGEE. Losses at the gene ends were 1 base for V and 6 bases for J; bases not matched to a gene: 6. CDR3 length: 15 residues. CDR3 DNA sequence: TGTGCCAGCAGCGTATCGGGACAGTCGGATGAAAAACTGTTTTTT. It encodes CASSVSGQSDEKLFF.

This chain uses TRBV9 with TRBJ2-5; D possibly uses TRBD1 or TRBD2 (5 bases each). The length of the CDR3 is 13 residues. Germline CDR1 is SGDLS and CDR2 is YYNGEE. Trimming cost V 3 bases and J 1 base, with 7 bases left between them. CDR3 sequence (DNA): TGTGCCAGCAGCGGAGGGGCCCAAGAGACCCAGTACTTC. Its translation is CASSGGAQETQYF.

The chain uses TRBV5-4 and TRBJ2-3; D uncertain. In germline, CDR1 is SGHNT, CDR2 YYREEE (reference sequence). The CDR3 sequence is 13 residues long. With 2 bases removed from V and 2 bases from J, the gap between germline ends came to 6 bases. The CDR3 here is CASSFLSTDTQYF. The CDR3 nucleotides are TGTGCCAGCAGCTTTTTATCCACAGATACGCAGTATTTT.

CDR3 sequence reads: CASSAGLAGVSEQYF. The DNA for the CDR3 is TGTGCCAGCAGTGCGGGACTAGCGGGAGTTTCTGAGCAGTACTTC. V and J are TRBV2 and TRBJ2-7, with 14 bases that match TRBD2. Trimming removed 4 bases from V and 7 bases from J; junction bases left unmatched: 6. The length of the CDR3 is 15 residues. Germline CDR1 reads SNHLY; CDR2 reads FYNNEI.

V and J are TRBV9 and TRBJ2-1; 10 nucleotides align to TRBD2. The J segment lost 3 bases and the V segment lost 5 bases, leaving 5 bases of the junction unmatched. Germline values: CDR1 SGDLS, CDR2 YYNGEE. The CDR3 runs 15 residues. The DNA for the CDR3 is TGTGCCAGCAGAGCTAGCGGGAGTGGCTACAATGAGCAGTTCTTC. Translated: CASRASGSGYNEQFF.

V is TRBV5-1 and J is TRBJ2-5, with 10 bases fitting TRBD2. This CDR3 region has 16 residues. Trimming removed 4 bases from V and 3 bases from J; junction bases left unmatched: 9. The germline gives CDR1 SGHRS, CDR2 YFSETQ. In DNA, the CDR3 is TGCGCCAGCAGCCTGATAACTGGACTAGCGGAAGAGACCCAGTACTTC. Its protein product is CASSLITGLAEETQYF.

This clone was seen only once. The chain is built from TRBV5-4 and TRBJ2-3, with D perhaps TRBD1 (5 bases). The V gene lost 4 bases and the J gene lost 6 bases, with 15 bases spanning the gap. CDR1 and CDR2 (germline): SGHNT, YYREEE (reference sequence). This CDR3 is 14 amino acids long. The CDR3 spells CASSVVSTVDTQYF. The CDR3 region has the DNA TGTGCCAGCAGCGTGGTGTCGACAGTCGATACGCAGTATTTT.

The chain links TRBV5-1 to TRBJ2-7; 10 nucleotides match TRBD2. The junction had 8 bases not matched to a gene; V was cut back by 4 bases and J by 4 bases. CDR3 size: 15 residues. Germline CDR1 is SGHRS and CDR2 is YFSETQ. CDR3 DNA sequence: TGCGCCAGCAGCGTCACTAGCGGGATAAGATACGAGCAGTACTTC. This gives the protein CASSVTSGIRYEQYF.

V usage is TRBV2 and J usage is TRBJ1-5, with no clear D. V dropped 4 bases and J dropped 6 bases, with 13 bases sitting between them. Per germline, CDR1 SNHLY and CDR2 FYNNEI. The CDR3 length is 14 residues. The DNA of the CDR3 is TGTGCCAGCAGTGTCCGGGTATCGAGTCAGCCCCAGCATTTT. Translated, it gives CASSVRVSSQPQHF.

The gene calls are TRBV2 and TRBJ2-7, with 7 bases identical to TRBD1. This CDR3 has 14 amino acids. CDR1 is SNHLY and CDR2 is FYNNEI in the germline V gene. V lost 6 bases, J lost 0 bases, and 5 bases stayed unmatched. The CDR3 region has the DNA TGTGCCAGCAGGCCGGGACAGAACTCCTACGAGCAGTACTTC. This codes for CASRPGQNSYEQYF.

The chain carries TRBV29-1 and TRBJ2-7; 11 bases are shared with TRBD1. CDR3 length equals 13 residues. Germline values: CDR1 SQVTM, CDR2 ANQGSEA. The V segment lost 7 bases and the J segment 6 bases; nucleotides outside the gene matches: 8. The DNA of the CDR3 is TGCAGCGCGATACCGGGACAGGGGGGCGAGCAGTACTTC. As protein: CSAIPGQGGEQYF.